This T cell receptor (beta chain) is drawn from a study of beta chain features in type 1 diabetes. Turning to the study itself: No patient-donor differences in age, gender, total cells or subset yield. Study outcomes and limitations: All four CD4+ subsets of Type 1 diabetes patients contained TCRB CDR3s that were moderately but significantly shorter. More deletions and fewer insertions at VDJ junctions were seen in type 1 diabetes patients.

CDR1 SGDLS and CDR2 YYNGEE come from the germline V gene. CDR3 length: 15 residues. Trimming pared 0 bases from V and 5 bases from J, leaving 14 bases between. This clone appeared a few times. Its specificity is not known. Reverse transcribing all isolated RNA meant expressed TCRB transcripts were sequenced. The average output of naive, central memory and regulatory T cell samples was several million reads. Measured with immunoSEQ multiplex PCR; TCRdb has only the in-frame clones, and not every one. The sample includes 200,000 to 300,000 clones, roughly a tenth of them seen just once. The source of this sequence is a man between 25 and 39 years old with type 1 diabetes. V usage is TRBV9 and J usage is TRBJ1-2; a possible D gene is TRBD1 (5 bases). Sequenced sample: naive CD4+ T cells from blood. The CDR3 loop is CASSVDPDTGYGYTF. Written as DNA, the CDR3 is TGTGCCAGCAGCGTAGACCCGGACACAGGATATGGCTACACCTTC.